The next 28 T cell receptor beta chains were all read from a single sample in a study of OX40 agonist ivuxolimab in advanced cancers. Only in-frame clones appear in the TCRdb table, and some are missing; sequencing was by immunoSEQ multiplex PCR. This sample has around 70,000 clones; roughly 88% occur once, and the top ten carry 0.9% to 1.4%. The sample here was CD4+ or CD8+ T cells sorted from blood, taken in a trial of the OX40 agonist ivuxolimab. All receptors derive from an adult with an advanced solid tumor such as melanoma, head and neck, liver or kidney cancer.

The chain combines TRBV5-5 with TRBJ2-1, with TRBD1 as a possible D gene (5 bases). V was shortened by 0 bases and J by 7 bases, with 5 bases between the two germline ends. This CDR3 comprises 12 residues. Germline V lookup: CDR1 SGHKS, CDR2 YYEKEE (reference sequence). In DNA form, the CDR3 reads TGTGCCAGCAGCTTGGAGGGGAATGAGCAGTTCTTC. Its translation is CASSLEGNEQFF.

The J gene is TRBJ2-2, the V gene TRBV11-3; D remains unclear. The germline V and J ends were trimmed by 0 bases and 5 bases, with 1 base remaining between them. Looked up from germline, CDR1 is SGHNT and CDR2 is YENEEA. The CDR3 spans 12 residues. This CDR3 reads CASSLETGELFF. The CDR3 DNA is TGTGCCAGCAGCTTAGAAACCGGGGAGCTGTTTTTT.

The V gene is TRBV18, the J gene TRBJ2-5; D not certain. This CDR3 is 15 amino acids long. Trimming shortened V by 2 bases and J by 7 bases, and 17 bases separated the two germline ends. Germline values: CDR1 KGHSH, CDR2 LQKENI. CDR3 loop: CASSPIPDPKGTQYF. CDR3 DNA sequence: TGTGCCAGCTCACCAATACCGGACCCTAAAGGGACCCAGTACTTC. The full variable domain, completed using reference TRBV18 and TRBJ2-5, is NAGVMQNPRHLVRRRGQEARLRCSPMKGHSHVYWYRQLPEEGLKFMVYLQKENIIDESGMPKERFSAEFPKEGPSILRIQQVVRGDSAAYFCASSPIPDPKGTQYFGPGTRLLVL.

The chain's CDR3 is CASAPDERGSYNEQFF. The CDR3 region has the DNA TGCGCCAGCGCCCCCGACGAAAGGGGGTCCTACAATGAGCAGTTCTTC. The V gene is TRBV10-1, the J gene TRBJ2-1; tentatively, D is TRBD1 (6 bases). Trimming removed 8 bases from V and 1 base from J, with 18 bases in between. This CDR3 has 16 residues. The V gene's germline CDR1 is WNHNN and CDR2 SYGVQD (reference sequence).

The chain employs TRBV6-6 and TRBJ2-7, with D tentatively TRBD2 (6 bases). Trimming removed 2 bases at V and 5 bases at J, with 16 bases between. There are 15 residues in the CDR3. CDR1 is MNHNY, CDR2 SVGAGI, per germline (reference sequence). Written as DNA, the CDR3 is TGTGCCAGCAGTTACGGCTTCGGGGGTACGAACGAGCAGTACTTC. Translating it yields CASSYGFGGTNEQYF.

The chain employs TRBV10-3 and TRBJ2-6; D not resolved. The CDR3 contains 17 residues. V dropped 8 bases and J dropped 0 bases, with 17 bases sitting between them. Germline lookup yields CDR1 ENHRY and CDR2 SYGVKD. CDR3 sequence: CAIRASDGGSGANVLTF. The DNA of the CDR3 is TGTGCCATCCGGGCATCCGATGGTGGCTCTGGGGCCAACGTCCTGACTTTC.

This clone has a handful of counts. V and J are TRBV14 and TRBJ1-3; TRBD1 matches at 7 bases. CDR1 is SGHDN and CDR2 is FVKESK in the germline V gene. V shed 4 bases, J shed 4 bases, and the junction held 7 bases outside the gene matches. The CDR3 is made up of 15 amino acids. CDR3 loop: CASSPLTGIGNTIYF. The CDR3 DNA follows: TGTGCCAGCAGCCCCTTGACAGGGATCGGAAACACCATATATTTT.

This clone was seen only once. V usage is TRBV11-2 and J usage is TRBJ2-7, with TRBD1 matching 9 bases. The trim removed 6 bases at V and 2 bases at J, leaving 8 bases unmatched. There are 15 residues in the CDR3. The germline gives CDR1 SGHAT, CDR2 FQNNGV. CDR3 region: CASRDSGTGPYEQYF. The CDR3 DNA reads TGTGCCAGCAGGGATTCCGGGACAGGGCCCTACGAGCAGTACTTC.

The chain employs TRBV7-2 and TRBJ2-1, with D maybe TRBD1 (6 bases). The CDR3 spans 14 residues. V lost 5 bases, J lost 5 bases, and 13 bases lay in between. Germline lookup yields CDR1 SGHTA and CDR2 FQGNSA. Here the CDR3 reads CASSPFDRNNEQFF. DNA of the CDR3: TGTGCCAGCAGCCCATTCGACAGGAACAATGAGCAGTTCTTC.

This chain connects TRBV2 to TRBJ1-6, with 7 bases lining up with TRBD1. The ends lost 5 bases at V and 10 bases at J; junction bases unmatched: 8. This CDR3 comprises 14 residues. CDR1 and CDR2 from the germline V gene are SNHLY and FYNNEI. CDR3 sequence: CASSRQGPRSPLHF. As DNA, the CDR3 is TGTGCCAGCAGTCGACAGGGTCCAAGATCACCCCTCCACTTT.

The gene calls are TRBV6-1 and TRBJ2-5; no firm D call. In germline, CDR1 is MNHNS, CDR2 SASEGT. The germline V and J ends were trimmed by 4 bases and 4 bases, with 7 bases remaining between them. There are 12 residues in the CDR3. The CDR3 protein is CASSGNRETQYF. CDR3 nucleotide sequence: TGTGCCAGCAGTGGGAACCGAGAGACCCAGTACTTC.

The V call is TRBV5-1, the J call TRBJ1-2; a possible D gene is TRBD1 (6 bases). Trimming took 4 bases from V and 6 from J, leaving 16 bases between them. The germline V gene has CDR1 SGHRS and CDR2 YFSETQ. The CDR3 is 14 amino acids. For the CDR3, the DNA is TGCGCCAGCAGCAGAGAGGGACATTGGGATGGCTACACCTTC. Protein product: CASSREGHWDGYTF.

The chain uses TRBV5-1 and TRBJ2-5, with 13 bases fitting TRBD2. This CDR3 has 16 amino acids. The ends lost 0 bases at V and 5 bases at J; junction bases unmatched: 4. The germline CDR1 and CDR2 sequences are SGHRS and YFSETQ. In nucleotides, the CDR3 is TGCGCCAGCAGCTTGGGACTAGCGGGGGGTTTGGAGACCCAGTACTTC. It codes for CASSLGLAGGLETQYF. Drawing the rest from reference TRBV5-1 and TRBJ2-5, the complete variable domain is KAGVTQTPRYLIKTRGQQVTLSCSPISGHRSVSWYQQTPGQGLQFLFEYFSETQRNKGNFPGRFSGRQFSNSRSEMNVSTLELGDSALYLCASSLGLAGGLETQYFGPGTRLLVL.

In its sample, this clone was seen once. V is TRBV5-4 and J is TRBJ1-1, with D uncertain. CDR1 and CDR2 (germline): SGHNT, YYREEE (reference sequence). CDR3 size: 14 residues. V dropped 4 bases and J dropped 5 bases, with 15 bases sitting between them. CDR3 nucleotides: TGTGCCAGCAGCCCGGACGGCAGGCGAACTGAAGCTTTCTTT. Encoded protein: CASSPDGRRTEAFF.

The chain couples TRBV16 to TRBJ1-1, with 7 bases identical to TRBD1. The junction had 4 bases not matched to a gene; V was cut back by 5 bases and J by 4 bases. CDR3 size: 13 residues. Germline lookup yields CDR1 KGHSY and CDR2 FQNENV. The CDR3 DNA follows: TGTGCCAGCAGCATTGACAGGGCCACTGAAGCTTTCTTT. Its translation is CASSIDRATEAFF.

The chain links TRBV7-2 to TRBJ1-5, with 10 positions matching TRBD1. Germline CDR1 SGHTA, CDR2 FQGNSA. The J segment lost 6 bases and the V segment lost 1 base, leaving 3 bases of the junction unmatched. CDR3 length equals 15 residues. DNA of the CDR3: TGTGCCAGCAGCTTAGTAGGACAGGGGGTTCAGCCCCAGCATTTT. Its protein product is CASSLVGQGVQPQHF.

CDR3 DNA: TGTGCCAGCAGCCAGGGGACTATTGGAGATACGCAGTATTTT. Translation gives CASSQGTIGDTQYF. This chain links TRBV11-2 with TRBJ2-3, with D perhaps matching TRBD2 (7 bases). The CDR3 runs 14 residues. Germline V gene sequence: CDR1 SGHAT, CDR2 FQNNGV. Trimming removed 5 bases at V and 5 bases at J, with 14 bases between.

This clone was counted once. The CDR3 DNA sequence: TGTGCCAGCAGCTCACAGGGCACCTATGGCTACACCTTC. It translates to CASSSQGTYGYTF. V usage is TRBV7-6 and J usage is TRBJ1-2; TRBD1 is a possible D gene (6 bases). V lost 4 bases and J lost 4, with 10 bases in between. The CDR3 has 13 residues. In germline, CDR1 is SGHVS, CDR2 FNYEAQ.

The rearrangement links TRBV6-6 to TRBJ1-2, with D tentatively TRBD1 (6 bases). There are 14 residues in the CDR3. Between the trimmed V and J ends, which lost 10 bases and 4 bases, there was a span of 19 bases. Germline V gene sequence: CDR1 MNHNY, CDR2 SVGAGI (reference sequence). The DNA for the CDR3 is TGTGCCACCACTTCAACAGGGAATGGCTATGGCTACACCTTC. Translated: CATTSTGNGYGYTF.

The chain recombines TRBV5-4 with TRBJ1-2; 7 bases agree with TRBD1. Germline trimming cut 4 bases from V and 0 bases from J; bases unmatched to any gene: 6. The CDR3 contains 15 residues. In germline, CDR1 is SGHNT, CDR2 YYREEE (reference sequence). The CDR3: CASSLGTASNYGYTF. In nucleotides, the CDR3 is TGTGCCAGCAGCCTCGGGACAGCCTCTAACTATGGCTACACCTTC.

This chain links TRBV6-6 with TRBJ2-7, with 8 bases aligning to TRBD2. The germline CDR1 and CDR2 sequences are MNHNY and SVGAGI (reference sequence). V lost 7 bases and J lost 0; bases outside the gene matches: 5. The CDR3 is made up of 14 amino acids. The CDR3 DNA follows: TGTGCCAGCATTCGGGGGGGGTTCTCCTACGAGCAGTACTTC. Its protein is CASIRGGFSYEQYF.

The J gene is TRBJ2-2, the V gene TRBV9; TRBD1 matches 12 bases. Germline CDR1 and CDR2: SGDLS and YYNGEE. The length of the CDR3 is 19 residues. V was pared by 0 bases and J by 4 bases, with 10 bases of the junction left unmatched. In DNA form, the CDR3 reads TGTGCCAGCAGCGTAGGGCGGGGGACAGGGGGCCTTGGCACCGGGGAGCTGTTTTTT. Amino acid sequence: CASSVGRGTGGLGTGELFF.

This clone was observed a single time. This chain joins TRBV7-2 and TRBJ1-1; no firm D call. The CDR3 is 14 residues long. Trimming shortened V by 5 bases and J by 6 bases, and 16 bases separated the two germline ends. The germline V gene encodes CDR1 SGHTA and CDR2 FQGNSA. CDR3: CASSPPSNDPEAFF. The CDR3, as DNA: TGTGCCAGCAGCCCTCCCTCAAATGACCCTGAAGCTTTCTTT.

This rearrangement joins TRBV21-1 to TRBJ2-7; no check of the table's D call, TRBD2, against the DNA was made. TRBV21-1 is tagged as a pseudogene. The CDR3 loop spans 16 amino acids. The CDR3 is CASSNGGPSATYEQYF. The CDR3 coding sequence is TGTGCCAGCAGCAACGGGGGACCCTCGGCCACCTACGAGCAGTACTTC.

The chain uses TRBV19 and TRBJ1-4, with D tentatively TRBD1 (6 bases). There are 15 residues in the CDR3. Per the germline V gene, CDR1 is LNHDA and CDR2 is SQIVND (reference sequence). With 3 bases removed from V and 7 bases from J, the gap between germline ends came to 15 bases. The CDR3 region is CASSMEQGVSEKLFF. As DNA, the CDR3 is TGTGCCAGTAGTATGGAACAGGGTGTAAGTGAAAAACTGTTTTTT.

The V call is TRBV6-5, the J call TRBJ1-2; weak D call: TRBD1 (6 bases). The CDR3 is 14 amino acids. Germline lookup yields CDR1 MNHEY and CDR2 SVGAGI. The V gene lost 2 bases and the J gene lost 7 bases, with 14 bases spanning the gap. The CDR3 nucleotides read TGTGCCAGCAGTTACGCTAACTACAGGGCTGGCTACACCTTC. Translated, it gives CASSYANYRAGYTF.

J is TRBJ2-1 and V is TRBV5-1, with 9 nucleotides matching TRBD2. The CDR3 totals 15 residues. V was clipped by 3 bases and J by 9 bases; unmatched bases: 10. Germline V CDR1 and CDR2: SGHRS, YFSETQ. CDR3 residues: CASSWSGGPLREQFF. In nucleotides, the CDR3 is TGCGCCAGCAGCTGGAGCGGGGGGCCGTTACGTGAGCAGTTCTTC.

The chain combines TRBV7-8 with TRBJ2-7; TRBD2 matches at 12 bases. V shed 4 bases, J shed 3 bases, and the junction held 4 bases outside the gene matches. The germline gives CDR1 SGHVS, CDR2 FQNEAQ. The CDR3 is 15 residues long. CDR3 DNA: TGTGCCAGCAGCTACCGACTAGCGGGGGACTACGAGCAGTACTTC. It is translated as CASSYRLAGDYEQYF.